The 5 T cell receptor beta chains given below trace back to one sample, sequenced in a study of early T cells in non-severe SARS-CoV-2 infection. TCRdb independently ran MiXCR on the 5' RACE reads; one entry per CDR3 protein. The repertoire includes some 98,000 distinct CDR3 sequences, roughly 15% of them detected once, and roughly 1.2% sits in the top ten. The source material was whole blood. All receptors come from an adult who was a healthcare worker with PCR-confirmed SARS-CoV-2 infection or an uninfected control (not recorded which).

The chain uses TRBV7-9 and TRBJ2-2; the D gene is possibly TRBD2 (5 bases). This CDR3 has 18 residues. Germline CDR1 and CDR2: SEHNR and FQNEAQ (reference sequence). Trimming shortened V by 7 bases and J by 0 bases, and 21 bases separated the two germline ends. Here the CDR3 DNA reads TGTGCCAGCACCCTAAAGGCGGGCGTAGGCGCGAACACCGGGGAGCTGTTTTTT. The encoded protein is CASTLKAGVGANTGELFF.

The J gene is TRBJ1-1, the V gene TRBV3-1; the D is unclear. V was trimmed by 1 base and J by 1 base, leaving 13 bases between them. This CDR3 spans 16 amino acids. Per the germline V gene, CDR1 is LGHDT and CDR2 is YNNKEL (reference sequence). The CDR3 coding sequence is TGTGCCAGCAGCCAAGGTGGTCGGAGATCGAACACTGAAGCTTTCTTT. Translation: CASSQGGRRSNTEAFF.

The table lists this clonotype with many counts. The J gene is TRBJ2-3, the V gene TRBV7-9, with D perhaps TRBD2 (6 bases). The CDR3 is 15 residues long. V lost 3 bases and J 0 bases, leaving 10 bases between the germline ends. Germline loops: CDR1 SEHNR, CDR2 FQNEAQ (reference sequence). This CDR3 reads CASSLLRESTDTQYF. The CDR3 DNA reads TGTGCCAGCAGCTTGCTTCGGGAGAGCACAGATACGCAGTATTTT.

This clonotype occurred a few times. This rearrangement joins TRBV4-3 to TRBJ2-3; D is unclear. The CDR3 has 13 amino acids. Trimming pared 0 bases from V and 1 base from J, leaving 2 bases between. Germline values: CDR1 LGHNA, CDR2 YSLEER. CDR3 sequence: CASSQEGTDTQYF. The DNA for the CDR3 is TGCGCCAGCAGCCAAGAAGGCACAGATACGCAGTATTTT.

This clonotype came up many times. This chain links TRBV20-1 with TRBJ2-3; 7 nucleotides agree with TRBD2. Trimming cost V 3 bases and J 6 bases; bases outside gene matches: 9. This CDR3 has 14 amino acids. Germline V gene data show CDR1 as DFQATT and CDR2 as SNEGSKA (reference sequence). CDR3 region: CSASSAGVLDTQYF. CDR3 coding DNA: TGCAGTGCTAGTAGCGCGGGGGTGTTGGATACGCAGTATTTT.